This T cell receptor (beta chain) was observed in a study of blood T cell repertoires in COVID-19. At the level of the study: Both acute and convalescent COVID-19 samples were obtained from the United States, Italy and Spain.

Only one count was recorded for this clone. After removal of 1 base from V and 3 bases from J, the junction contained 13 bases not matched to a gene. The CDR3 consists of 19 residues. Germline loops: CDR1 SEHNR, CDR2 FQNEAQ (reference sequence). Authors' data handling: Estimated nucleated cell counts came from reference gene primer amplification. Clones were read by immunoSEQ multiplex PCR, and TCRdb kept only the in-frame ones, dropping some. V, J and clone size reflect that table, while D and trimming were determined from the DNA. The table has around 270,000 clones, roughly 86% seen once. The sequencing input was peripheral blood. The clonotype comes from a woman aged 55-75 years with COVID-19, enrolled during active disease. The chain is built from TRBV7-9 and TRBJ1-1, with TRBD1 matching over 11 bases. The CDR3, as DNA: TGTGCCAGCAGCTTAGGGAGGACAGGGGGCAAATTAGGGGACACTGAAGCTTTCTTT. Protein sequence: CASSLGRTGGKLGDTEAFF. The variable domain in full, with the rest retrieved from reference TRBV7-9 and TRBJ1-1, is DTGVSQNPRHKITKRGQNVTFRCDPISEHNRLYWYRQTLGQGPEFLTYFQNEAQLEKSRLLSDRFSAERPKGSFSTLEIQRTEQGDSAMYLCASSLGRTGGKLGDTEAFFGQGTRLTVV.